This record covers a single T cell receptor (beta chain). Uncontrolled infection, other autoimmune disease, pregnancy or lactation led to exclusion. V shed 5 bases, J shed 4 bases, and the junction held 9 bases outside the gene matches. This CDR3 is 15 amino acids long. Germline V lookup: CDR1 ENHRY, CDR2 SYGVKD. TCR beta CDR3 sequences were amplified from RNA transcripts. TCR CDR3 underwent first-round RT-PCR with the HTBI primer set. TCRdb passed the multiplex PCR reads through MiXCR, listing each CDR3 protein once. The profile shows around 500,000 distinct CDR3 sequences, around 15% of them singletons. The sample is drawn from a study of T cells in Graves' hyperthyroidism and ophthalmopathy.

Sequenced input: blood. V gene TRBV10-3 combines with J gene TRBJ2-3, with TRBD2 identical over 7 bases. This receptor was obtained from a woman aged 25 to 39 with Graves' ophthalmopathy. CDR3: CAISPAVSGADTQYF. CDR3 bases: TGTGCCATCAGTCCCGCGGTGAGCGGGGCAGATACGCAGTATTTT.